This TCR beta chain was recovered during a study of T cell responses to AZD1222 COVID-19 vaccine. Study outcomes and limitations: In the spike-specific TCR repertoire, nearly half reportedly target unmutated variant regions. Baseline seropositivity occurred in only six AZD1222 recipients. In all cases, repertoires were sampled only after the peak T cell response.

TCRdb keeps only in-frame clones here, not all; method: immunoSEQ multiplex PCR. Altogether roughly 140,000 clones are present, 75% to 95% being singletons, with the ten largest covering about 3%. This CDR3 is built from 15 residues. The V segment lost 6 bases and the J segment 4 bases; nucleotides outside the gene matches: 8. Germline values: CDR1 KGHSH, CDR2 LQKENI. In the case of this clone: Its matching antigen is unknown. Additional DNA sequences in this sample encode the identical CDR3.

V is TRBV18 and J is TRBJ2-1; 8 bases are a match to TRBD1. This clonotype originated in an adult in good health. This specimen was peripheral blood, taken on day 0 of MenACWY control vaccination. The CDR3 DNA reads TGTGCCAGCTCTCCCGGACAGGGAAGTTACAATGAGCAGTTCTTC. Its protein is CASSPGQGSYNEQFF.